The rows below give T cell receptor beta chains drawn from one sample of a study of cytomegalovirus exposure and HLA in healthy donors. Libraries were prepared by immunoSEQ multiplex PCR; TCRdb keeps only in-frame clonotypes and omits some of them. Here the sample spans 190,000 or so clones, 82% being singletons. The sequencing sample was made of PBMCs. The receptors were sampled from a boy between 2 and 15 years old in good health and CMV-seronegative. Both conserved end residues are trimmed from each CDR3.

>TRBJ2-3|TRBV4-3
ASSLQTTTDTQY
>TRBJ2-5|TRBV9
ASSRGSLTEETQY
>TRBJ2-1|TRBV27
ASSSKMAPRASINEQF
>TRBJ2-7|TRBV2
ASRDRAEQY
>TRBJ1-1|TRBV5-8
ASREQGEAF
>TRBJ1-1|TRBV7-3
ASSLNSEANTEAF
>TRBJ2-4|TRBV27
ASSPSRTAPTYPNIQY
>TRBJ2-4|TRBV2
ASSDRGNIQY
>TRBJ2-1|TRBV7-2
ASSRRYGTIVNEQF
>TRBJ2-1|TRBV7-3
ASSLRGQGYNEQF
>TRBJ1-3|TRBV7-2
ASSLHRDGTGNTIY
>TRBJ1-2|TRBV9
ASSVVPDRDYGYT
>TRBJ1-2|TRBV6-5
ASSGGIAYGYT
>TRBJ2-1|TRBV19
ATRTSGVNEQF
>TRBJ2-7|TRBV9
ASSRGGADYEQY
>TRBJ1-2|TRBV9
ASSVGTNYGYT
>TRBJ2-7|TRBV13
ASSFHSRGISEQY
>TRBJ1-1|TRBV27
ASSPGQGGFTEAF
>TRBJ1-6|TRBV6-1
ASSVAQGTPLH
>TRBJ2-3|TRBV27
ASSLRGQGVDTQY
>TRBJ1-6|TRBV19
ASSTGEVLH
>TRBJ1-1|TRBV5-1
ASSPFGVGDLKTEAF
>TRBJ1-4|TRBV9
ASSQGGGGGAEKLF
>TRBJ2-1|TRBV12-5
ASAPDLGSYNEQF
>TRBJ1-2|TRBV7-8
ASSPQFWADYGYT
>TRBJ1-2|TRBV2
ASSEEGRGGYT
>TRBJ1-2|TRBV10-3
AISESTGRNYGYT
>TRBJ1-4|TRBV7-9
ASSLGAGGPVL
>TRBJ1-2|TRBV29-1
SVARQGFGYT
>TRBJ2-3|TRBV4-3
ASSQDVRLAGAYTQY
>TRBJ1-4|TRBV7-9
ASSEPTGDEKLF
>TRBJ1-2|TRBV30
ACYRESDGYT
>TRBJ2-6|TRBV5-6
ASSWGQSRDGANVLT
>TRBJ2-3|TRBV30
AWSGGRGNTDTQY
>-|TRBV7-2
ASSLALIYEQY
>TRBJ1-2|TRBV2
ASSRDSRRGYT
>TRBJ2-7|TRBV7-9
ASTPRGSYEQY
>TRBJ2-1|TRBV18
ASSQLLDNEQF
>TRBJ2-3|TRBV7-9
ASSLPKFSTDTQY
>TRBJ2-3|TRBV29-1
SGKGPPHRTDTQY
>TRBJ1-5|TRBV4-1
ASSQSGQLGNQPQH
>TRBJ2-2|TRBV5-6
ASSTGTSTGELF
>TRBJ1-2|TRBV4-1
ASSPFLTGSRVYGYT
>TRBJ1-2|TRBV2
ASSGLQGDYGYT
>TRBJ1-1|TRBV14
ASSPLGATEAF
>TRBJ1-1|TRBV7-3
ASSSGTPYAEAF
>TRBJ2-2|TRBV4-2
ASSQDDRAGELF
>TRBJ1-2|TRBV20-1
SATGDGYT
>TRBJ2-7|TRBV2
ATSLRDYSYEQY